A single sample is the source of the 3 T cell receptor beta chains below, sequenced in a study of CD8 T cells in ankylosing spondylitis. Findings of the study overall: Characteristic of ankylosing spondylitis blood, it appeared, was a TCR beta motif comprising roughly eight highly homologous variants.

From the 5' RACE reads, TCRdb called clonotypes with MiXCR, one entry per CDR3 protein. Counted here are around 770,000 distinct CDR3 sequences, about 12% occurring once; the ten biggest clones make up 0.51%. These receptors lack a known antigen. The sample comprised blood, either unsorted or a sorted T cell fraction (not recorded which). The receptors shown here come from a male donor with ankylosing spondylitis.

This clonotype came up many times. The CDR3 protein is CASSGQLNTEAFF. The DNA for the CDR3 is TGTGCCAGCAGCGGGCAGCTTAACACTGAAGCTTTCTTT. The chain carries TRBV9 and TRBJ1-1; D not certain. V lost 3 bases and J lost 2, with 8 bases in between. Germline CDR1 SGDLS, CDR2 YYNGEE. This CDR3 spans 13 amino acids.

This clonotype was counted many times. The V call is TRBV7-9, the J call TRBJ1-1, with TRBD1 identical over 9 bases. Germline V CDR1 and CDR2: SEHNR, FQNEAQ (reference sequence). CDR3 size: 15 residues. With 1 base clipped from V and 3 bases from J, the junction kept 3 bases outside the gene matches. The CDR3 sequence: CASSLGWDRDTEAFF. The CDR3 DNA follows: TGTGCCAGCAGCTTAGGGTGGGACAGGGACACTGAAGCTTTCTTT. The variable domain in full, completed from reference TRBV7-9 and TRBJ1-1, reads DTGVSQNPRHKITKRGQNVTFRCDPISEHNRLYWYRQTLGQGPEFLTYFQNEAQLEKSRLLSDRFSAERPKGSFSTLEIQRTEQGDSAMYLCASSLGWDRDTEAFFGQGTRLTVV.

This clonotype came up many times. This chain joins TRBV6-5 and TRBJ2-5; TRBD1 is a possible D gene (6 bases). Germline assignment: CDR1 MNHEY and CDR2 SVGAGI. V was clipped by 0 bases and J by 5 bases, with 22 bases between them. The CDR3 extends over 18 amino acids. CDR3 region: CASSYSGHRVIDEETQYF. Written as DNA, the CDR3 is TGTGCCAGCAGTTACTCAGGCCACAGGGTGATAGATGAGGAGACCCAGTACTTC.